One and the same sample provided the 20 T cell receptor beta chains below, sequenced in a study of blood T cells in healthy people across ages. Through a sample-barcoded 5' primer and a J-beta primer mix, a second PCR was run for roughly 6 to 11 cycles. TCRdb re-called the 5' RACE reads with MiXCR, one entry per CDR3 protein. This sample has more than 700,000 distinct CDR3 sequences, with 53% found just once. The sequenced sample was blood. Source of these receptors: a man at least 80 years old in good health.

The gene calls are TRBV6-5 and TRBJ2-5, with 7 bases that match TRBD2. CDR1 and CDR2 from the germline V gene are MNHEY and SVGAGI. V lost 0 bases, J lost 11 bases, and 15 bases stayed unmatched. CDR3 length: 16 residues. The CDR3 spells CASSYSVSGISGEQYF. In DNA form, the CDR3 reads TGTGCCAGCAGTTACTCGGTCAGCGGGATCTCGGGAGAGCAGTACTTC.

This rearrangement joins TRBV5-1 to TRBJ1-2; 7 positions agree with TRBD1. CDR1 is SGHRS, CDR2 YFSETQ, per germline. The CDR3 consists of 13 residues. Trimming took 4 bases from V and 4 from J; bases not matched to a gene: 4. This CDR3 reads CASSPDRVYGYTF. CDR3 nucleotide sequence: TGCGCCAGCAGCCCAGACAGGGTCTATGGCTACACCTTC.

This chain links TRBV29-1 with TRBJ2-7; maybe TRBD1 (5 bases). Trimming took off 4 bases at V and 2 bases at J, with 12 bases between the two ends. The CDR3 has 13 amino acids. Germline-derived CDR1 and CDR2 are SQVTM and ANQGSEA. CDR3 DNA: TGCAGCGTTGGGGGCACTACCCCCTACGAGCAGTACTTC. Protein product: CSVGGTTPYEQYF.

V gene TRBV6-1 combines with J gene TRBJ2-3; 12 bases are shared with TRBD2. V lost 5 bases to trimming and J lost 14 bases; unmatched junction nucleotides: 20. This CDR3 has 17 residues. Germline CDR1 is MNHNS and CDR2 is SASEGT. CDR3 protein: CASSRQGSSGRARYAYF. The CDR3 DNA reads TGTGCCAGCAGTCGACAGGGTTCTAGCGGGAGGGCCAGATACGCGTATTTT.

This chain connects TRBV12-3 or TRBV12-4 to TRBJ2-7; D may correspond to TRBD1 or TRBD2 (5 bases each). The CDR3 is 14 residues long. V was cut by 5 bases and J by 6 bases, with 17 bases left in between. The CDR3, as DNA: TGTGCCAGCAGTGTCGGGGCCCTAGGAGCCGAGCAGTACTTC. Protein product: CASSVGALGAEQYF.

The chain links TRBV5-1 to TRBJ2-3; D is undetermined. This CDR3 comprises 12 residues. The germline CDR1 and CDR2 sequences are SGHRS and YFSETQ. The V end lost 3 bases, the J end lost 6 bases, and 8 bases lay between the germline ends. The DNA of the CDR3 is TGCGCCAGCAGCTCGACCTCCGATACGCAGTATTTT. Its translation: CASSSTSDTQYF.

The chain is built from TRBV6-4 and TRBJ2-3, with 8 bases identical to TRBD2. Germline values: CDR1 MRHNA, CDR2 SNTAGT. V shed 11 bases, J shed 14 bases, and the junction held 21 bases outside the gene matches. The CDR3 consists of 14 residues. DNA of the CDR3: TGTGCCGGTAGACTAGCGCCCATCCTGAGATACGCGTATTTT. Translated: CAGRLAPILRYAYF.

Many counts were recorded for this clonotype. CDR3 amino acids: CSAREGARVEETQYF. The DNA for the CDR3 is TGCAGTGCTAGAGAGGGAGCGAGAGTGGAAGAGACCCAGTACTTC. The V gene is TRBV20-1, the J gene TRBJ2-5; TRBD2 might be the D (5 bases). Germline assignment: CDR1 DFQATT and CDR2 SNEGSKA (reference sequence). V was clipped by 0 bases and J by 3 bases, with 14 bases between them. This CDR3 comprises 15 residues.

This clonotype showed up just a few times. This sequence joins TRBV7-2 and TRBJ2-3; D gene uncertain. The ends were cut back, 2 bases at V and 5 bases at J, with 5 bases in the middle. This CDR3 comprises 12 residues. The V gene's germline CDR1 is SGHTA and CDR2 FQGNSA. The CDR3 loop is CASSLRKDTQYF. CDR3 nucleotide sequence: TGTGCCAGCAGCTTACGGAAAGATACGCAGTATTTT.

This clonotype was observed a handful of times. V usage is TRBV10-3 and J usage is TRBJ2-1; perhaps TRBD2 as D (6 bases). The length of the CDR3 is 16 residues. V lost 5 bases and J lost 1, with 15 bases in between. Germline CDR1 ENHRY, CDR2 SYGVKD. The CDR3 loop is CAISISGTTSYNEQFF. The DNA of the CDR3 is TGTGCCATCAGTATTAGCGGCACAACTTCCTACAATGAGCAGTTCTTC.

This clonotype was observed a few times. The J gene is TRBJ1-2, the V gene TRBV5-5, with 7 bases matching TRBD1. V trimming: 6 bases; J trimming: 6 bases; junction bases outside the gene matches: 8. The CDR3 length is 13 residues. In germline, CDR1 is SGHKS, CDR2 YYEKEE (reference sequence). The CDR3 sequence is CASILTGVNGYTF. The CDR3 DNA sequence: TGTGCCAGCATCCTAACAGGGGTCAATGGCTACACCTTC.

Here the CDR3 reads CSARPRGGGNYEQYF. DNA of the CDR3: TGCAGTGCTAGACCCCGAGGCGGTGGGAACTACGAGCAGTACTTC. The J gene is TRBJ2-7, the V gene TRBV20-1; D gene unclear. The CDR3 runs 15 residues. The V end lost 2 bases, the J end lost 3 bases, and 17 bases lay between the germline ends. Germline V lookup: CDR1 DFQATT, CDR2 SNEGSKA (reference sequence).

The chain employs TRBV27 and TRBJ2-1; no firm D call. The CDR3 has 14 residues. The germline V and J ends were trimmed by 5 bases and 2 bases, with 10 bases remaining between them. Germline V CDR1 and CDR2: MNHEY, SMNVEV (reference sequence). CDR3 region: CASSIVTAYNEQFF. For the CDR3, the DNA is TGTGCCAGCAGTATAGTGACGGCCTACAATGAGCAGTTCTTC.

The chain joins TRBV27 to TRBJ2-3; 9 bases are shared with TRBD1. The CDR3 covers 16 residues. CDR1 MNHEY and CDR2 SMNVEV come from the germline V gene (reference sequence). V lost 5 bases, J lost 6 bases, and 12 bases stayed unmatched. The CDR3 bases are TGTGCCAGCAGTCCCTACAGGGGGCAAGTCACTGATACGCAGTATTTT. As protein: CASSPYRGQVTDTQYF.

The chain employs TRBV7-9 and TRBJ1-2; no definite D call. Germline V CDR1 and CDR2: SEHNR, FQNEAQ (reference sequence). The CDR3 consists of 12 residues. The V and J ends lost 4 bases and 3 bases respectively, with 6 bases between them. The CDR3 sequence is CASSSPHYGYTF. CDR3 nucleotides: TGTGCCAGCAGCTCACCCCACTATGGCTACACCTTC. Full variable domain (rest looked up from reference TRBV7-9 and TRBJ1-2): DTGVSQNPRHKITKRGQNVTFRCDPISEHNRLYWYRQTLGQGPEFLTYFQNEAQLEKSRLLSDRFSAERPKGSFSTLEIQRTEQGDSAMYLCASSSPHYGYTFGSGTRLTVV.

The rearrangement links TRBV10-1 to TRBJ2-5, with 9 bases that match TRBD2. The CDR3 spans 14 residues. The J segment lost 3 bases and the V segment lost 7 bases, leaving 6 bases of the junction unmatched. Germline CDR1 WNHNN, CDR2 SYGVQD (reference sequence). CDR3 region: CASKGGRAEETQYF. CDR3 coding DNA: TGCGCCAGCAAGGGCGGGAGGGCCGAAGAGACCCAGTACTTC.

The chain uses TRBV12-3 or TRBV12-4 and TRBJ2-3; a weak D match, TRBD2 (6 bases). CDR3 size: 13 residues. V was shortened by 5 bases and J by 14 bases, with 20 bases between the two germline ends. CDR3 in amino acids: CASSVREARYAYF. In DNA, the CDR3 is TGTGCCAGCAGTGTCAGGGAGGCCAGATACGCGTATTTT.

This sequence joins TRBV19 and TRBJ2-3; 9 nucleotides align to TRBD2. The germline gives CDR1 LNHDA, CDR2 SQIVND (reference sequence). The CDR3 extends over 16 amino acids. Losses at the gene ends were 2 bases for V and 1 base for J; bases not matched to a gene: 4. The CDR3 sequence is CASSILAGTGTDTQYF. Written as DNA, the CDR3 is TGTGCCAGTAGTATACTAGCGGGAACCGGCACAGATACGCAGTATTTT.

The sample holds many counts of this clonotype. The rearrangement joins TRBV7-2 to TRBJ2-1; D is possibly TRBD2 (7 bases). This CDR3 is built from 19 residues. Germline CDR1 reads SGHTA; CDR2 reads FQGNSA. V lost 3 bases and J lost 4, with 25 bases in between. CDR3 in amino acids: CASSFPKDPSGGGYNEQFF. CDR3 nucleotides: TGTGCCAGCAGCTTCCCAAAGGACCCTAGCGGAGGGGGTTACAATGAGCAGTTCTTC.

This clonotype was found a few times. The V and J genes are TRBV6-1 and TRBJ2-7; tentatively, D is TRBD2 (6 bases). With 5 bases removed from V and 2 bases from J, the gap between germline ends came to 25 bases. The CDR3 is made up of 18 amino acids. Germline CDR1 reads MNHNS; CDR2 reads SASEGT. CDR3 protein: CASSKQRAQNQGTYEQYF. CDR3 bases: TGTGCCAGCAGTAAGCAGCGGGCCCAAAATCAGGGAACCTACGAGCAGTACTTC.